This T cell receptor (beta chain) stems from a study of blood T cell repertoires in COVID-19. Overall study: Both acute and convalescent COVID-19 samples were obtained from the United States, Italy and Spain. Nucleic acid was either cDNA or gDNA, and it came from T cells, B-cell-depleted T cells, or PBMCs.

A Seattle source enrolled patients during active infection and followed them longitudinally. In the authors' workflow: Researchers report that nucleated cell counts were estimated from reference gene primer amplification. Generated by immunoSEQ multiplex PCR, the TCRdb table keeps only in-frame clones and is missing some. V and J calls and clone size are those listed in that table; D and trimming were worked out from the DNA. The table shows over 150,000 clones, with around 80% occurring only once. The CDR3 is 16 residues long. V lost 1 base, J lost 0 bases, and 10 bases lay in between. In germline, CDR1 is LGHDT, CDR2 YNNKEL (reference sequence).

The sample taken for sequencing was peripheral blood. The rearrangement joins TRBV3-1 (or the pseudogene TRBV3-2) to TRBJ1-3; D ambiguous. The receptor was isolated from a woman in her thirties or forties with COVID-19, enrolled during active disease. The CDR3 DNA reads TGTGCCAGCAGCCAAGGCTTAGGGAGCTCTGGAAACACCATATATTTT. Translation: CASSQGLGSSGNTIYF.